This T cell receptor (beta chain) was recorded in a study of OX40 agonist ivuxolimab in advanced cancers. Study-wide context: Patients took ivuxolimab, an agonistic anti-OX40 (CD134) antibody.

Trimming pared 6 bases from V and 8 bases from J, leaving 13 bases between. The length of the CDR3 is 12 residues. Germline V CDR1 and CDR2: SQVTM, ANQGSEA. The method was immunoSEQ multiplex PCR; TCRdb's version includes in-frame clones alone and lacks a portion of them. The sample carries about 80,000 clones, roughly 92% recorded once. This specimen was CD4+ or CD8+ T cells sorted from blood, taken in a trial of the OX40 agonist ivuxolimab. The chain has TRBV29-1 and TRBJ1-4, with no clear D. The TCR comes from an adult with an advanced solid tumor such as melanoma, head and neck, liver or kidney cancer. The DNA of the CDR3 is TGCAGCGTCCGGGCCTCGGGAGAAAAACTGTTTTTT. Encoded protein: CSVRASGEKLFF.